These 28 T cell receptor beta chains were all obtained from the same sample, sequenced in a study of blood T cell repertoires in COVID-19. Assay used: immunoSEQ multiplex PCR; TCRdb lists only in-frame clones, some missing. Of a few hundred thousand clones listed, 91% are singletons. The source material was PBMCs or T cells enriched from blood (not recorded which). Source of these receptors: a woman in her 40s who had been exposed to COVID-19.

CDR3 protein: CASSIKGGAATSEQYF. The CDR3 DNA is TGTGCCAGCAGCATTAAGGGGGGGGCTGCTACGAGCGAGCAGTACTTC. The chain uses TRBV7-8 and TRBJ2-7, with D possibly matching TRBD2 (7 bases). Germline assignment: CDR1 SGHVS and CDR2 FQNEAQ. This CDR3 has 16 residues. V was shortened by 5 bases and J by 6 bases, with 23 bases between the two germline ends.

The chain recombines TRBV9 with TRBJ2-5; D not certain. Trimming removed 1 base from V and 2 bases from J, with 3 bases in between. This CDR3 has 12 amino acids. Germline CDR1 and CDR2: SGDLS and YYNGEE. The CDR3 here is CASSVSQETQYF. Written as DNA, the CDR3 is TGTGCCAGCAGCGTATCACAAGAGACCCAGTACTTC.

The rearrangement links TRBV7-3 to TRBJ2-1; 10 nucleotides line up with TRBD1. The V gene end was trimmed by 5 bases and the J gene end by 6 bases; junction bases not matched to a gene: 7. The CDR3 has 15 amino acids. Germline V gene data show CDR1 as SGHTA and CDR2 as FQGTGA. CDR3 residues: CASSRGTGVSNEQFF. The CDR3 coding sequence is TGTGCCAGCAGCCGTGGGACAGGGGTTTCCAATGAGCAGTTCTTC.

This chain uses TRBV10-1 with TRBJ2-1; 9 positions agree with TRBD2. CDR3 length: 16 residues. Germline V lookup: CDR1 WNHNN, CDR2 SYGVQD (reference sequence). The V gene end was trimmed by 3 bases and the J gene end by 1 base; junction bases not matched to a gene: 4. The CDR3, as DNA: TGCGCCAGCAGTGACCCCAGCGGGAGGTCCTACAATGAGCAGTTCTTC. Protein product: CASSDPSGRSYNEQFF.

The chain joins TRBV4-1 to TRBJ2-7; 10 bases line up with TRBD2. Germline CDR1 and CDR2: MGHRA and YSYEKL. The CDR3 loop spans 20 amino acids. The J segment lost 4 bases and the V segment lost 0 bases, leaving 18 bases of the junction unmatched. CDR3 loop: CASSQERSQREGRDPYEQYF. The CDR3 bases are TGCGCCAGCAGCCAAGAGAGGAGCCAGCGGGAGGGCCGGGACCCATACGAGCAGTACTTC.

The chain carries TRBV5-1 and TRBJ2-3; 11 positions match TRBD2. The CDR3 length is 18 residues. Germline CDR1 reads SGHRS; CDR2 reads YFSETQ. V lost 0 bases and J lost 1; bases outside the gene matches: 7. The CDR3 loop is CASSLGPLAGGRTDTQYF. The CDR3, as DNA: TGCGCCAGCAGCTTGGGACCTCTAGCGGGAGGTCGCACAGATACGCAGTATTTT.

The V gene is TRBV6-5, the J gene TRBJ1-5; D is undetermined. With 2 bases removed from V and 1 base from J, the gap between germline ends came to 6 bases. Germline V gene sequence: CDR1 MNHEY, CDR2 SVGAGI. The CDR3 runs to 14 residues. The CDR3 reads CASSYLGSNQPQHF. CDR3 DNA: TGTGCCAGCAGTTACCTCGGGAGCAATCAGCCCCAGCATTTT.

V usage is TRBV6-1 and J usage is TRBJ2-1; 12 bases fit TRBD2. Trimming removed 4 bases from V and 5 bases from J; junction bases left unmatched: 6. This CDR3 has 16 residues. The germline CDR1 and CDR2 sequences are MNHNS and SASEGT. The CDR3 protein is CASSAYTSGGNNEQFF. CDR3 bases: TGTGCCAGCAGTGCTTATACTAGCGGGGGGAACAATGAGCAGTTCTTC.

This chain joins TRBV2 and TRBJ1-1, with a possible D match to TRBD1 (5 bases). The CDR3 has 13 amino acids. CDR1 is SNHLY, CDR2 FYNNEI, per germline. The germline V and J ends were trimmed by 4 bases and 0 bases, with 6 bases remaining between them. CDR3 amino acids: CASSGQMNTEAFF. The CDR3 coding sequence is TGTGCCAGCAGTGGACAGATGAACACTGAAGCTTTCTTT.

This chain joins TRBV15 and TRBJ1-3, with TRBD1 as a possible D gene (6 bases). Germline loops: CDR1 LNHNV, CDR2 YYDKDF (reference sequence). CDR3 length equals 17 residues. V lost 5 bases and J 0 bases, leaving 17 bases between the germline ends. The CDR3 nucleotides read TGTGCCACCAGCCCTCGCAGCAGGGGAATCTCTGGAAACACCATATATTTT. The encoded protein is CATSPRSRGISGNTIYF.

This sequence joins TRBV19 and TRBJ2-1; 8 bases fit TRBD1. The CDR3 contains 16 residues. The V gene end was trimmed by 8 bases and the J gene end by 0 bases; junction bases not matched to a gene: 9. Germline V lookup: CDR1 LNHDA, CDR2 SQIVND (reference sequence). The CDR3 DNA reads TGTGCCAGTTACATAACAGGGGGGAGCTCCTACAATGAGCAGTTCTTC. It encodes CASYITGGSSYNEQFF.

Remarks on this clone: A much larger clonotype is one base distant, so this may be a read error. The chain has TRBV3-1 (or the pseudogene TRBV3-2) and TRBJ1-1; D is uncertain. CDR3 length equals 13 residues. Germline V lookup: CDR1 LGHDT, CDR2 YNNKEL (reference sequence). V lost 4 bases to trimming and J lost 0 bases, with 6 bases between them. The DNA of the CDR3 is TGTGCCAGCAGCCTCGGGATGAACACTGAAGCTTTCTTT. Its protein product is CASSLGMNTEAFF.

The chain uses TRBV18 and TRBJ1-2; weak D call: TRBD1 (6 bases). CDR3 length equals 16 residues. Germline V gives CDR1 KGHSH, CDR2 LQKENI. Deletions cut 3 bases from V and 6 bases from J, with 20 bases between. CDR3 DNA: TGTGCCAGCTCACCCCCCGGACAGTCCCTTTTGAATGGCTACACCTTC. This sequence encodes CASSPPGQSLLNGYTF.

The gene calls are TRBV7-9 and TRBJ2-3, with 12 positions matching TRBD2. Germline trimming cut 3 bases from V and 2 bases from J; bases unmatched to any gene: 3. The CDR3 contains 16 residues. CDR1 and CDR2 from the germline V gene are SEHNR and FQNEAQ (reference sequence). The CDR3 here is CASSLLAGGATDTQYF. For the CDR3, the DNA is TGTGCCAGCAGCTTGCTAGCGGGGGGGGCCACAGATACGCAGTATTTT.

The chain recombines TRBV9 with TRBJ1-3; D not certain. The germline V and J ends were trimmed by 0 bases and 4 bases, with 11 bases remaining between them. This CDR3 has 15 residues. Germline V gene sequence: CDR1 SGDLS, CDR2 YYNGEE. For the CDR3, the DNA is TGTGCCAGCAGCGTAGACGAGGGTCCCGGAAACACCATATATTTT. It codes for CASSVDEGPGNTIYF. Variable domain in full (rest from reference TRBV9 and TRBJ1-3): DSGVTQTPKHLITATGQRVTLRCSPRSGDLSVYWYQQSLDQGLQFLIQYYNGEERAKGNILERFSAQQFPDLHSELNLSSLELGDSALYFCASSVDEGPGNTIYFGEGSWLTVV.

The V and J genes are TRBV3-1 (or the pseudogene TRBV3-2) and TRBJ2-3; the match to TRBD1 covers 7 bases. Germline CDR1 reads LGHDT; CDR2 reads YNNKEL (reference sequence). This CDR3 is built from 17 residues. With 1 base clipped from V and 2 bases from J, the junction kept 9 bases outside the gene matches. Here the CDR3 reads CASSQGDSRQTTDTQYF. CDR3 DNA sequence: TGTGCCAGCAGCCAAGGGGACAGTCGACAAACCACAGATACGCAGTATTTT.

This chain joins TRBV6-6 and TRBJ1-1; no definite D call. V dropped 6 bases and J dropped 6 bases, with 8 bases sitting between them. CDR1 and CDR2 from the germline V gene are MNHNY and SVGAGI (reference sequence). The CDR3 is 11 amino acids. In DNA form, the CDR3 reads TGTGCCAGCAGCCAGTATGCTGAAGCTTTCTTT. Protein product: CASSQYAEAFF.

V and J are TRBV5-1 and TRBJ2-1, with TRBD1 identical over 9 bases. The V segment lost 2 bases and the J segment 0 bases; nucleotides outside the gene matches: 6. The germline gives CDR1 SGHRS, CDR2 YFSETQ. The length of the CDR3 is 17 residues. The CDR3 spells CASSFGTGSHSYNEQFF. CDR3 DNA: TGCGCCAGCAGCTTTGGGACAGGGAGTCACTCCTACAATGAGCAGTTCTTC.

This chain connects TRBV4-3 to TRBJ1-2; perhaps TRBD1 as D (6 bases). The germline gives CDR1 LGHNA, CDR2 YSLEER. This CDR3 contains 16 residues. Trimming took 4 bases from V and 8 from J, leaving 23 bases between them. CDR3 in amino acids: CASSRTPDSRVRGYTF. The CDR3 nucleotides read TGCGCCAGCAGCCGAACCCCGGACAGCCGCGTCAGGGGCTACACCTTC.

V usage is TRBV15 and J usage is TRBJ1-2; D is ambiguous. The CDR3 contains 16 residues. V lost 2 bases to trimming and J lost 8 bases, with 21 bases between them. The V gene's germline CDR1 is LNHNV and CDR2 YYDKDF (reference sequence). CDR3 bases: TGTGCCACCAGCAGACCCGATACTAAGACGGTGCGGGGCTACACCTTC. This translates into CATSRPDTKTVRGYTF.

The chain links TRBV6-5 to TRBJ2-1; 10 positions match TRBD2. J was trimmed by 5 bases and V by 4 bases; bases with no gene match: 2. The CDR3 runs to 14 residues. Germline CDR1 and CDR2: MNHEY and SVGAGI. CDR3 sequence: CASSWTSGHNEQFF. Written as DNA, the CDR3 is TGTGCCAGCAGTTGGACTAGCGGACACAATGAGCAGTTCTTC.

This chain links TRBV2 with TRBJ2-5; TRBD1 matches 7 bases. CDR3 length equals 13 residues. V lost 4 bases to trimming and J lost 3 bases; unmatched junction nucleotides: 2. Germline CDR1 and CDR2: SNHLY and FYNNEI. The CDR3, as DNA: TGTGCCAGCAGTGGTGGGACAGAAGAGACCCAGTACTTC. It specifies CASSGGTEETQYF.

This clone was observed a few times. The V and J genes are TRBV7-2 and TRBJ2-7, with D maybe TRBD1 (5 bases). V lost 6 bases and J lost 4, with 13 bases in between. Germline CDR1 is SGHTA and CDR2 is FQGNSA. CDR3 size: 13 residues. The CDR3: CASSRTPQYEQYF. The CDR3 DNA sequence: TGTGCCAGCAGTCGGACACCCCAATACGAGCAGTACTTC.

Notes on this clone: Within the sample, other DNA sequences also encode this same CDR3. This rearrangement joins TRBV15 to TRBJ2-5; D remains unclear. The V gene's germline CDR1 is LNHNV and CDR2 YYDKDF (reference sequence). The V end was cut by 0 bases, the J end by 2 bases, with 7 bases between. The CDR3 has 14 residues. The CDR3 DNA sequence: TGTGCCACCAGCAGAGATCGAGCTCAAGAGACCCAGTACTTC. It yields the protein CATSRDRAQETQYF.

This clone has a single count. The chain has TRBV7-3 and TRBJ1-3; D is uncertain. Germline values: CDR1 SGHTA, CDR2 FQGTGA. V shed 5 bases and J shed 0 bases, with 8 bases lying between them. The CDR3 covers 14 residues. The CDR3 here is CASSVGSSGNTIYF. In DNA, the CDR3 is TGTGCCAGCAGCGTTGGCAGCTCTGGAAACACCATATATTTT.

The chain has TRBV29-1 and TRBJ2-1, with TRBD2 matching 11 bases. After removal of 6 bases from V and 7 bases from J, the junction contained 11 bases not matched to a gene. Germline V gene lookup returns CDR1 SQVTM and CDR2 ANQGSEA. The CDR3 length is 15 residues. CDR3 amino acids: CSVVPGLAVQNEQFF. The CDR3 DNA reads as TGCAGCGTAGTTCCGGGACTAGCGGTGCAGAATGAGCAGTTCTTC.

The V and J genes are TRBV7-2 and TRBJ2-7; D is possibly TRBD1 (5 bases). Germline CDR1 reads SGHTA; CDR2 reads FQGNSA. Trimming shortened V by 2 bases and J by 3 bases, and 11 bases separated the two germline ends. The CDR3 runs 14 residues. CDR3 residues: CASSLHPGNYEQYF. For the CDR3, the DNA is TGTGCCAGCAGCTTACATCCAGGGAACTACGAGCAGTACTTC.

V usage is TRBV2 and J usage is TRBJ2-5, with TRBD2 matching 8 bases. The trim removed 8 bases at V and 0 bases at J, leaving 5 bases unmatched. This CDR3 spans 14 amino acids. Germline-derived CDR1 and CDR2 are SNHLY and FYNNEI. The CDR3 is CASREGGDQETQYF. The CDR3 coding sequence is TGTGCCAGCCGGGAGGGGGGGGACCAAGAGACCCAGTACTTC.